One and the same sample provided the 32 T cell receptor beta chains below, sequenced in a study of vaccination and CD4 T cells after COVID-19. Documented treatment: roughly 11-day PBMC culture with coronavirus spike peptide pools or control peptides (ViraFEST assay). An Oncomine TCR Beta short-read assay was used to sequence the DNA from cultured CD4+ T cells. MiXCR, applied by TCRdb to the PCR reads, yields one record per CDR3 protein. The sample includes 4,500 or so distinct CDR3 sequences, about 41% of them seen just once. No cognate antigen is known for these TCRs. The specimen was CD4+ T cells from blood, cultured in vitro. Source of these receptors: a human donor who had recovered from COVID-19.

The table lists this clonotype with a few counts. The rearrangement uses TRBV6-1 and TRBJ1-6; TRBD1 might be the D (5 bases). The ends were cut back, 2 bases at V and 10 bases at J, with 18 bases in the middle. The CDR3 consists of 16 residues. The V gene's germline CDR1 is MNHNS and CDR2 SASEGT. CDR3 amino acids: CASSEQPGLSSSPLHF. CDR3 DNA: TGTGCCAGCAGTGAACAGCCGGGGCTGTCCTCATCACCCCTCCACTTT.

This clonotype was observed a handful of times. The V and J genes are TRBV6-2 or TRBV6-3 and TRBJ1-3; D is uncertain. The CDR3 has 14 amino acids. In germline, CDR1 is MNHEY, CDR2 SVGEGT. The ends were cut back, 6 bases at V and 4 bases at J, with 13 bases in the middle. CDR3 amino acids: CASSNTRLGNTIYF. Here the CDR3 DNA reads TGTGCCAGCAGCAACACCCGCTTGGGAAACACCATATATTTT.

The J gene is TRBJ1-1, the V gene TRBV20-1, with no clear D. Germline V lookup: CDR1 DFQATT, CDR2 SNEGSKA (reference sequence). The V end was cut by 5 bases, the J end by 3 bases, with 10 bases between. CDR3 size: 12 residues. CDR3 in DNA: TGCAGTGCTTGGCAAGGCGACACTGAAGCTTTCTTT. Translated: CSAWQGDTEAFF.

The chain uses TRBV18 and TRBJ1-1, with D tentatively TRBD1 (6 bases). Germline CDR1 KGHSH, CDR2 LQKENI. This CDR3 region has 13 residues. Trimming removed 6 bases at V and 7 bases at J, with 15 bases between. Written as DNA, the CDR3 is TGTGCCAGCTCGCCAGGACAGAGACTTGAAGCTTTCTTT. It yields the protein CASSPGQRLEAFF.

This chain joins TRBV6-1 and TRBJ2-7; D is unclear. V gave up 8 bases and J gave up 7 bases, with 12 bases separating them. Germline CDR1 is MNHNS and CDR2 is SASEGT. The CDR3 has 11 amino acids. The CDR3 here is CASEIMREQYF. The CDR3 DNA reads TGTGCCAGCGAAATCATGAGGGAGCAGTACTTC.

The rearrangement uses TRBV6-2 or TRBV6-3 and TRBJ1-2, with D perhaps matching TRBD1 (6 bases). The CDR3 totals 16 residues. Germline CDR1 MNHEY, CDR2 SVGEGT. V lost 5 bases to trimming and J lost 2 bases, with 18 bases between them. The CDR3 loop reads CASSADRIKWNYGYTF. CDR3 sequence (DNA): TGTGCCAGCAGTGCCGACAGGATAAAATGGAACTATGGCTACACCTTC.

The gene calls are TRBV20-1 and TRBJ2-5; possible D gene TRBD1, 6 bases. V shed 0 bases and J shed 5 bases, with 13 bases lying between them. CDR3 length equals 14 residues. The V gene's germline CDR1 is DFQATT and CDR2 SNEGSKA (reference sequence). In DNA, the CDR3 is TGCAGTGCTAGAGATACAGGGCGGTGGGAGACCCAGTACTTC. Translation gives CSARDTGRWETQYF.

About this clonotype itself: An end of the junction does not agree with germline; a read error may underlie this. This chain joins TRBV12-3 or TRBV12-4 and TRBJ1-5, with 7 bases lining up with TRBD1. The CDR3 runs to 14 residues. The CDR3 DNA is TGTGCCAGCAGGTTAGGACAGGCCAATCAGCCCCAGCATTTT. It translates to CASRLGQANQPQHF.

In its sample, this clonotype was seen a few times. The CDR3 nucleotides are TGCAGCGTTGATGTCTCGGGACTAGCGGGAGGAGAGACCCAGTACTTC. Its protein product is CSVDVSGLAGGETQYF. The gene calls are TRBV29-1 and TRBJ2-5; 15 bases line up with TRBD2. The CDR3 extends over 16 amino acids. Germline V gene lookup returns CDR1 SQVTM and CDR2 ANQGSEA. Germline trimming cut 3 bases from V and 4 bases from J; bases unmatched to any gene: 6.

By frequency in the sample, this clonotype is medium-sized. The chain employs TRBV12-3 or TRBV12-4 and TRBJ2-5, with D possibly being TRBD2 (5 bases). The V end lost 2 bases, the J end lost 3 bases, and 10 bases lay between the germline ends. The CDR3 is 14 residues long. CDR3 DNA sequence: TGTGCCAGCAGTTTACGAGGGAGAGAAGAGACCCAGTACTTC. Its translation is CASSLRGREETQYF.

The rearrangement links TRBV7-9 to TRBJ2-3; D is ambiguous. This CDR3 region has 14 residues. V was trimmed by 5 bases and J by 4 bases, leaving 13 bases between them. The V gene's germline CDR1 is SEHNR and CDR2 FQNEAQ (reference sequence). The CDR3 DNA reads TGTGCCAGCAGCCCGAACCTACGCGCAGATACGCAGTATTTT. Protein sequence: CASSPNLRADTQYF.

The chain is built from TRBV7-3 and TRBJ2-3; D may be TRBD2 (6 bases). Germline CDR1 and CDR2: SGHTA and FQGTGA. The germline V and J ends were trimmed by 5 bases and 3 bases, with 12 bases remaining between them. The CDR3 has 14 residues. The CDR3 sequence: CASSQGTSTDTQYF. For the CDR3, the DNA is TGTGCCAGCAGCCAAGGGACTTCAACAGATACGCAGTATTTT.

The CDR3 protein is CSARAPGLLGSPLHF. The DNA of the CDR3 is TGCAGTGCTAGAGCCCCAGGGCTCCTCGGTTCACCCCTCCACTTT. The rearrangement uses TRBV20-1 and TRBJ1-6; D is perhaps TRBD1 (5 bases). The germline CDR1 and CDR2 sequences are DFQATT and SNEGSKA (reference sequence). This CDR3 has 15 amino acids. Trimming took off 1 base at V and 9 bases at J, with 16 bases between the two ends.

The J gene is TRBJ2-1, the V gene TRBV7-2; the D is unclear. The germline V gene encodes CDR1 SGHTA and CDR2 FQGNSA. The CDR3 consists of 15 residues. The V gene lost 5 bases and the J gene lost 0 bases, with 11 bases spanning the gap. In DNA, the CDR3 is TGTGCCAGCAGCCTCGAGTTCCTCTCCTACAATGAGCAGTTCTTC. Its translation is CASSLEFLSYNEQFF.

This clonotype was counted only a few times. The chain is built from TRBV19 and TRBJ1-2, with a possible D match to TRBD1 (6 bases). Per the germline V gene, CDR1 is LNHDA and CDR2 is SQIVND (reference sequence). Trimming took off 3 bases at V and 8 bases at J, with 13 bases between the two ends. This CDR3 spans 13 amino acids. Here the CDR3 reads CASSMTGTIGYTF. Here the CDR3 DNA reads TGTGCCAGTAGTATGACCGGGACAATCGGCTACACCTTC.

The genes are TRBV5-1 and TRBJ2-1; 10 nucleotides agree with TRBD2. Per germline, CDR1 SGHRS and CDR2 YFSETQ. V gave up 4 bases and J gave up 8 bases; unmatched junction bases: 6. This CDR3 is built from 14 residues. The CDR3 region has the DNA TGCGCCAGCAGCATAGCGGGAGGTGGGGATGAGCAGTTCTTC. Translated: CASSIAGGGDEQFF.

The chain employs TRBV4-2 and TRBJ2-7, with 9 bases aligning to TRBD2. From germline, CDR1 is LGHNA and CDR2 YNFKEQ. With 2 bases clipped from V and 3 bases from J, the junction kept 14 bases outside the gene matches. The CDR3 loop spans 18 amino acids. The CDR3 protein is CASSQLAFSSTSGYEQYF. The CDR3, as DNA: TGTGCCAGCAGCCAACTCGCTTTTAGTTCGACTAGCGGCTACGAGCAGTACTTC.

Comment on this clonotype: The junction departs from germline at one end; a sequencing error may be responsible. V gene TRBV6-1 combines with J gene TRBJ2-7, with 8 bases matching TRBD2. Germline-derived CDR1 and CDR2 are MNHNS and SASEGT. The CDR3 runs to 14 residues. The CDR3 sequence: CASREGLAAYEQYF. As DNA, the CDR3 is TGTGCCAGCAGAGAAGGACTAGCCGCCTACGAGCAGTACTTC.

J is TRBJ2-4 and V is TRBV11-3, with 7 bases aligning to TRBD2. The germline gives CDR1 SGHNT, CDR2 YENEEA. The CDR3 consists of 13 residues. V trimming: 0 bases; J trimming: 9 bases; junction bases outside the gene matches: 2. The CDR3 reads CASSLEGTTIQYF. The DNA of the CDR3 is TGTGCCAGCAGCTTAGAGGGGACTACCATTCAGTACTTC.

V and J are TRBV2 and TRBJ1-6; D ambiguous. The CDR3 has 13 amino acids. Per the germline V gene, CDR1 is SNHLY and CDR2 is FYNNEI. The V end was cut by 10 bases, the J end by 6 bases, with 13 bases between. CDR3 in DNA: TGTGCCACGATGGACGGTTCTAATTCACCCCTCCACTTT. This gives the protein CATMDGSNSPLHF.

This clonotype appeared a few times. The V and J genes are TRBV2 and TRBJ2-7; no clear D. Per the germline V gene, CDR1 is SNHLY and CDR2 is FYNNEI. Trimming shortened V by 2 bases and J by 6 bases, and 8 bases separated the two germline ends. This CDR3 has 12 amino acids. The CDR3 reads CASSELGREQYF. The CDR3 DNA reads as TGTGCCAGCAGTGAATTAGGGCGCGAGCAGTACTTC.

This clonotype was found a few times. The J gene is TRBJ1-5, the V gene TRBV2; a possible D gene is TRBD1 (6 bases). The CDR3 is 16 residues long. The germline V gene has CDR1 SNHLY and CDR2 FYNNEI. V shed 5 bases and J shed 4 bases, with 18 bases lying between them. The CDR3 DNA sequence: TGTGCCAGCAGTTGGCAGGGGACGGGAATAAATCAGCCCCAGCATTTT. It yields the protein CASSWQGTGINQPQHF.

This sequence joins TRBV6-2 or TRBV6-3 and TRBJ1-2; D remains unclear. The CDR3 is 16 residues long. CDR1 MNHEY and CDR2 SVGEGT come from the germline V gene. V was clipped by 2 bases and J by 7 bases, with 20 bases between them. The CDR3 bases are TGTGCCAGCAGTTACACCCTCATCGAAGAAGGGCCTGGCTACACCTTC. Its protein is CASSYTLIEEGPGYTF.

The chain couples TRBV7-6 to TRBJ2-7; D could derive from TRBD1 or TRBD2 (5 bases each). Germline CDR1 and CDR2: SGHVS and FNYEAQ. CDR3 size: 14 residues. The V end was cut by 4 bases, the J end by 2 bases, with 12 bases between. For the CDR3, the DNA is TGTGCCAGCAGCTGGGCTGGGGGACCCTACGAGCAGTACTTC. Translation gives CASSWAGGPYEQYF.

The CDR3: CSARIEGGRNTIYF. The CDR3 DNA reads as TGCAGTGCTAGAATTGAGGGGGGTAGAAACACCATATATTTT. This chain uses TRBV20-1 with TRBJ1-3, with D maybe TRBD1 (6 bases). Germline values: CDR1 DFQATT, CDR2 SNEGSKA (reference sequence). CDR3 length: 14 amino acids. V lost 2 bases and J lost 5, with 13 bases in between.

A few counts support this clonotype. The genes are TRBV24-1 and TRBJ1-2; D is uncertain. Germline V lookup: CDR1 KGHDR, CDR2 SFDVKD. V lost 1 base to trimming and J lost 4 bases, with 12 bases between them. This CDR3 has 15 amino acids. The CDR3 nucleotides are TGTGCCACCAGTGATTTCCCCCCAACCACCTATGGCTACACCTTC. It specifies CATSDFPPTTYGYTF.

The chain recombines TRBV5-1 with TRBJ2-5, with D possibly TRBD1 on 7 matching bases. Germline loops: CDR1 SGHRS, CDR2 YFSETQ. V shed 4 bases and J shed 5 bases, with 18 bases lying between them. The CDR3 loop spans 15 amino acids. The CDR3 loop reads CASSTTGTRGETQYF. In nucleotides, the CDR3 is TGCGCCAGCAGCACGACAGGGACCCGGGGGGAGACCCAGTACTTC.

This rearrangement joins TRBV11-3 to TRBJ2-3; D is perhaps TRBD2 (6 bases). This CDR3 comprises 16 residues. V was clipped by 3 bases and J by 0 bases, with 13 bases between them. Germline loops: CDR1 SGHNT, CDR2 YENEEA. This chain's CDR3 is CASSFGRESSTDTQYF. The CDR3 region has the DNA TGTGCCAGCAGCTTCGGACGGGAGTCTAGCACAGATACGCAGTATTTT.

In its sample, this clonotype was seen a few times. The chain recombines TRBV6-2 or TRBV6-3 with TRBJ2-3; TRBD1 matches at 10 bases. Germline CDR1 reads MNHEY; CDR2 reads SVGEGT. The CDR3 length is 14 residues. V was clipped by 8 bases and J by 6 bases; unmatched bases: 8. The chain's CDR3 is CASGDRGNWDTQYF. The CDR3 coding sequence is TGTGCCAGCGGGGACAGGGGCAATTGGGATACGCAGTATTTT.

There are a few counts of this clonotype. V is TRBV6-1 and J is TRBJ1-5; D call uncertain. Germline V gene sequence: CDR1 MNHNS, CDR2 SASEGT. The V end lost 6 bases, the J end lost 5 bases, and 17 bases lay between the germline ends. The CDR3 has 15 residues. The CDR3 sequence: CASSRDRGTDQPQHF. The CDR3 DNA reads as TGTGCCAGCAGCCGAGATCGCGGAACCGATCAGCCCCAGCATTTT.

This clonotype appeared a few times. The V call is TRBV20-1, the J call TRBJ1-4; a possible D gene is TRBD1 (6 bases). The germline gives CDR1 DFQATT, CDR2 SNEGSKA (reference sequence). CDR3 length equals 14 residues. The ends were cut back, 6 bases at V and 4 bases at J, with 15 bases in the middle. CDR3 coding DNA: TGCAGTGCGCAAGGAGGGGGAGTTAATGAAAAACTGTTTTTT. Amino acids: CSAQGGGVNEKLFF.

In regard to this clonotype: A read error may account for a junction end that differs from germline. The CDR3 reads CASSTGRSYGYTF. As DNA, the CDR3 is TGTGCCAGCAGTACGGGACGGAGCTATGGCTACACCTTT. V usage is TRBV6-1 and J usage is TRBJ1-2; perhaps TRBD1 as D (5 bases). From germline, CDR1 is MNHNS and CDR2 SASEGT. The CDR3 consists of 13 residues.